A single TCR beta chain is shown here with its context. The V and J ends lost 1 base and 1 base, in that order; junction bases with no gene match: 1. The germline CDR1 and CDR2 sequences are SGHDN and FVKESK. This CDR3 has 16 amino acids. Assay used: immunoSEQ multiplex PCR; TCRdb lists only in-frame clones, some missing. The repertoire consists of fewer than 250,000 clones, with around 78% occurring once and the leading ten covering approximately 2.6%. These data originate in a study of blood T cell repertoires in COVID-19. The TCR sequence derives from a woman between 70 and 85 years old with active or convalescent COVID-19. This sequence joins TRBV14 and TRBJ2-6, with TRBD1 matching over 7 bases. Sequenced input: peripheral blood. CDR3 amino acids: CASSQVTGSGANVLTF. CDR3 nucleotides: TGTGCCAGCAGCCAAGTGACAGGGTCTGGGGCCAACGTCCTGACTTTC.